The 26 T cell receptor beta chains below come from one sample, sequenced in a study of shared clonotypes between healthy human individuals. This table comes from immunoSEQ multiplex PCR, and its TCRdb copy is limited to in-frame clones, with some not included. In the table there are millions of clones, approximately 93% of which are singletons. Input material: naive CD4+ T cells from PBMCs. The sample's subset: CD45RA+ positively selected. The source of these receptors is a man between 18 and 35 years old in good health. Some clones in this sample may be carry-over from other donors' samples.

This clone was recorded a few times. The chain employs TRBV11-3 and TRBJ2-2; 12 bases are a match to TRBD2. V gave up 5 bases and J gave up 6 bases; unmatched junction bases: 7. Germline assignment: CDR1 SGHNT and CDR2 YENEEA. CDR3 size: 16 residues. CDR3 in amino acids: CASSPTSGRYSGELFF. The CDR3 DNA sequence: TGTGCCAGCAGCCCGACTAGCGGGAGATATTCCGGGGAGCTGTTTTTT.

The rearrangement joins TRBV2 to TRBJ2-3; perhaps TRBD2 as D (6 bases). Germline CDR1 and CDR2: SNHLY and FYNNEI. Deletions cut 9 bases from V and 0 bases from J, with 19 bases between. This CDR3 comprises 16 residues. The CDR3 sequence: CARARVGGTSTDTQYF. CDR3 DNA: TGTGCCAGGGCCCGGGTGGGCGGGACTAGCACAGATACGCAGTATTTT. Combining the CDR3 with reference TRBV2 and TRBJ2-3 gives the whole variable domain EPEVTQTPSHQVTQMGQEVILRCVPISNHLYFYWYRQILGQKVEFLVSFYNNEISEKSEIFDDQFSVERPDGSNFTLKIRSTKLEDSAMYFCARARVGGTSTDTQYFGPGTRLTVL.

V is TRBV28 and J is TRBJ1-3; D remains ambiguous. The CDR3 covers 14 residues. The germline gives CDR1 MDHEN, CDR2 SYDVKM. V dropped 5 bases and J dropped 4 bases, with 12 bases sitting between them. The CDR3 protein is CASSTTILGNTIYF. CDR3 DNA: TGTGCCAGCAGTACGACTATTCTGGGAAACACCATATATTTT.

The V gene is TRBV7-9, the J gene TRBJ2-7; D remains ambiguous. CDR1 is SEHNR and CDR2 is FQNEAQ in the germline V gene (reference sequence). V lost 3 bases to trimming and J lost 3 bases, with 12 bases between them. The CDR3 extends over 14 amino acids. CDR3 sequence reads: CASSFTGGYYEQYF. In DNA, the CDR3 is TGTGCCAGCAGCTTCACTGGCGGATACTACGAGCAGTACTTC.

The chain recombines TRBV4-3 with TRBJ2-1; 7 bases are a match to TRBD1. Trimming removed 1 base from V and 4 bases from J; junction bases left unmatched: 4. The CDR3 is 15 amino acids. CDR1 and CDR2 from the germline V gene are LGHNA and YSLEER. CDR3 in amino acids: CASSQGDRDYNEQFF. As DNA, the CDR3 is TGCGCCAGCAGCCAAGGAGACAGGGATTACAATGAGCAGTTCTTC.

The V and J genes are TRBV2 and TRBJ2-5; D is unclear. Germline CDR1 reads SNHLY; CDR2 reads FYNNEI. CDR3 length: 10 amino acids. V was shortened by 6 bases and J by 4 bases, with 3 bases between the two germline ends. The CDR3 reads CASRAETQYF. CDR3 in DNA: TGTGCCAGCAGGGCAGAGACCCAGTACTTC.

This rearrangement joins TRBV5-4 to TRBJ1-1, with TRBD1 as a possible D gene (5 bases). The CDR3 extends over 13 amino acids. In germline, CDR1 is SGHNT, CDR2 YYREEE (reference sequence). V lost 3 bases to trimming and J lost 7 bases, with 13 bases between them. The DNA of the CDR3 is TGTGCCAGCAGCTCGGCACAGGTTTTTGAAGCTTTCTTT. Translation gives CASSSAQVFEAFF. Drawing the rest from reference TRBV5-4 and TRBJ1-1, the complete variable domain is ETGVTQSPTHLIKTRGQQVTLRCSSQSGHNTVSWYQQALGQGPQFIFQYYREEENGRGNFPPRFSGLQFPNYSSELNVNALELDDSALYLCASSSAQVFEAFFGQGTRLTVV.

V usage is TRBV11-2 and J usage is TRBJ1-1, with a weak D call TRBD1 (6 bases). The CDR3 length is 15 residues. Trimming removed 5 bases from V and 1 base from J, with 14 bases in between. In germline, CDR1 is SGHAT, CDR2 FQNNGV. CDR3 in DNA: TGTGCCAGCAGCCGAGGACAGAGCCAGAACACTGAAGCTTTCTTT. It specifies CASSRGQSQNTEAFF. The full variable domain, with the rest looked up from reference TRBV11-2 and TRBJ1-1, is EAGVAQSPRYKIIEKRQSVAFWCNPISGHATLYWYQQILGQGPKLLIQFQNNGVVDDSQLPKDRFSAERLKGVDSTLKIQPAKLEDSAVYLCASSRGQSQNTEAFFGQGTRLTVV.

J is TRBJ2-3 and V is TRBV5-4, with 9 bases fitting TRBD1. V lost 4 bases, J lost 0 bases, and 9 bases stayed unmatched. The germline CDR1 and CDR2 sequences are SGHNT and YYREEE (reference sequence). The CDR3 extends over 17 amino acids. The DNA of the CDR3 is TGTGCCAGCAGCACCCCGACAGGGGGGGGGAGCACAGATACGCAGTATTTT. This gives the protein CASSTPTGGGSTDTQYF.

For the CDR3, the DNA is TGTGCCAGCAGTTTGGGACCGGGACAGGACAACACTGAAGCTTTCTTT. It specifies CASSLGPGQDNTEAFF. This chain joins TRBV28 and TRBJ1-1, with TRBD1 matching over 8 bases. The CDR3 has 16 residues. Looked up from germline, CDR1 is MDHEN and CDR2 is SYDVKM. The V segment lost 3 bases and the J segment 2 bases; nucleotides outside the gene matches: 8. Looking up the rest from reference TRBV28 and TRBJ1-1 gives the full variable domain: DVKVTQSSRYLVKRTGEKVFLECVQDMDHENMFWYRQDPGLGLRLIYFSYDVKMKEKGDIPEGYSVSREKKERFSLILESASTNQTSMYLCASSLGPGQDNTEAFFGQGTRLTVV.

The rearrangement uses TRBV27 and TRBJ2-7, with TRBD2 matching over 10 bases. Germline assignment: CDR1 MNHEY and CDR2 SMNVEV (reference sequence). V lost 6 bases to trimming and J lost 3 bases; unmatched junction nucleotides: 5. The CDR3 runs to 14 residues. The CDR3 coding sequence is TGTGCCAGCAGGAAAGCGGGAGGGAGCTACGAGCAGTACTTC. Its translation: CASRKAGGSYEQYF.

This sequence joins TRBV28 and TRBJ2-7; tentatively, D is TRBD1 (6 bases). Trimming shortened V by 6 bases and J by 3 bases, and 15 bases separated the two germline ends. The length of the CDR3 is 14 residues. Germline CDR1 MDHEN, CDR2 SYDVKM. This CDR3 reads CASRVPGEIYEQYF. CDR3 coding DNA: TGTGCCAGCAGAGTCCCAGGGGAGATCTACGAGCAGTACTTC.

V usage is TRBV15 and J usage is TRBJ2-5; the match to TRBD1 covers 12 bases. The CDR3 is 15 amino acids. The germline V gene has CDR1 LNHNV and CDR2 YYDKDF (reference sequence). J gave up 1 base and V 6 bases, and 3 bases lay outside the gene matches. The CDR3 loop reads CATRGQGASQETQYF. CDR3 bases: TGTGCCACCAGGGGACAGGGGGCCTCCCAAGAGACCCAGTACTTC.

The V and J genes are TRBV7-8 and TRBJ2-2; 7 bases map to TRBD1. The CDR3 has 16 amino acids. The V gene end was trimmed by 5 bases and the J gene end by 3 bases; junction bases not matched to a gene: 9. CDR1 and CDR2 from the germline V gene are SGHVS and FQNEAQ. The CDR3: CASSNNRGVDTGELFF. The DNA for the CDR3 is TGTGCCAGCAGCAATAACAGGGGCGTGGACACCGGGGAGCTGTTTTTT.

This sequence joins TRBV4-1 and TRBJ2-7; D is ambiguous. The CDR3 is made up of 16 amino acids. V was trimmed by 2 bases and J by 2 bases, leaving 16 bases between them. CDR1 and CDR2 (germline): MGHRA, YSYEKL. The CDR3 DNA is TGCGCCAGCAGCCAACAAAGTCTAGGGTTCCCCTACGAGCAGTACTTC. This translates into CASSQQSLGFPYEQYF.

The gene calls are TRBV18 and TRBJ2-2; TRBD1 might be the D (6 bases). CDR1 and CDR2 (germline): KGHSH, LQKENI. Trimming shortened V by 2 bases and J by 4 bases, and 14 bases separated the two germline ends. This CDR3 has 16 amino acids. Written as DNA, the CDR3 is TGTGCCAGCTCACCAATTGGGGGCCTTTTCACCGGGGAGCTGTTTTTT. Translation gives CASSPIGGLFTGELFF. Full variable domain (outside the CDR3, taken from reference TRBV18 and TRBJ2-2): NAGVMQNPRHLVRRRGQEARLRCSPMKGHSHVYWYRQLPEEGLKFMVYLQKENIIDESGMPKERFSAEFPKEGPSILRIQQVVRGDSAAYFCASSPIGGLFTGELFFGEGSRLTVL.

The chain is built from TRBV2 and TRBJ2-5, with TRBD1 identical over 10 bases. This CDR3 has 15 amino acids. J was trimmed by 3 bases and V by 4 bases; bases with no gene match: 5. The germline CDR1 and CDR2 sequences are SNHLY and FYNNEI. For the CDR3, the DNA is TGTGCCAGCAGTGGCGACAGGGGGCGTAAAGAGACCCAGTACTTC. The encoded protein is CASSGDRGRKETQYF.

This clone has just a few counts. The V gene is TRBV29-1, the J gene TRBJ1-4; D possibly corresponds to TRBD1 (5 bases). The CDR3 has 16 amino acids. The ends were cut back, 6 bases at V and 8 bases at J, with 25 bases in the middle. CDR1 is SQVTM, CDR2 ANQGSEA, per germline. This chain's CDR3 is CSVPGPGWYLGEKLFF. The CDR3 nucleotides read TGCAGCGTCCCCGGTCCAGGGTGGTATCTGGGAGAAAAACTGTTTTTT.

This rearrangement joins TRBV5-4 to TRBJ1-2, with 7 bases matching TRBD1. V lost 6 bases to trimming and J lost 4 bases; unmatched junction nucleotides: 9. CDR1 SGHNT and CDR2 YYREEE come from the germline V gene (reference sequence). The CDR3 totals 14 residues. The CDR3 sequence: CASNQDRQGYGYTF. CDR3 nucleotides: TGTGCCAGCAATCAGGATAGACAGGGCTATGGCTACACCTTC.

This clone was recorded once. V gene TRBV10-3 combines with J gene TRBJ2-1, with TRBD2 matching over 9 bases. CDR1 and CDR2 from the germline V gene are ENHRY and SYGVKD. With V trimmed by 6 bases and J by 8 bases, 8 bases remained unmatched. CDR3 length: 14 amino acids. The CDR3 DNA follows: TGTGCCATCAGCATAGCGGGAGTTGGCGATGAGCAGTTCTTC. Translating it yields CAISIAGVGDEQFF.

This chain connects TRBV28 to TRBJ2-7, with TRBD1 matching over 8 bases. Trimming removed 7 bases from V and 3 bases from J; junction bases left unmatched: 5. Per germline, CDR1 MDHEN and CDR2 SYDVKM. This CDR3 is built from 13 residues. This CDR3 reads CASTSGQGYEQYF. In DNA form, the CDR3 reads TGTGCCAGCACCTCAGGACAGGGCTACGAGCAGTACTTC.

J is TRBJ2-2 and V is TRBV4-3; 7 bases agree with TRBD1. CDR1 and CDR2 (germline): LGHNA, YSLEER. This CDR3 is 15 amino acids long. V gave up 6 bases and J gave up 0 bases; unmatched junction bases: 4. CDR3 loop: CASSLGTANTGELFF. DNA for the CDR3: TGCGCCAGCAGTCTAGGGACAGCGAACACCGGGGAGCTGTTTTTT.

The V gene is TRBV7-8, the J gene TRBJ2-7, with 9 nucleotides matching TRBD2. Germline CDR1 and CDR2: SGHVS and FQNEAQ. The CDR3 is 14 amino acids. V trimming: 5 bases; J trimming: 5 bases; junction bases outside the gene matches: 7. CDR3 protein: CASSPPAGGNEQYF. For the CDR3, the DNA is TGTGCCAGCAGCCCCCCAGCGGGAGGCAACGAGCAGTACTTC.

Concerning this clone itself: Germline and junction disagree at one end, which may indicate a read error. CDR3 sequence: CAGSSMFSGSSLTGELFF. The CDR3 nucleotides are TGTGCCGGCAGTTCAATGTTTAGCGGGAGTTCACTCACCGGGGAGCTGTTTTTT. The J gene is TRBJ2-2, the V gene TRBV28; 9 bases are a match to TRBD2. The germline V gene encodes CDR1 MDHEN and CDR2 SYDVKM. This CDR3 is 18 amino acids long.

The rearrangement joins TRBV7-8 to TRBJ1-3, with D unclear. Trimming took 5 bases from V and 2 from J, leaving 13 bases between them. The CDR3 extends over 15 amino acids. Germline V gives CDR1 SGHVS, CDR2 FQNEAQ. CDR3 loop: CASSPHGSTGNTIYF. CDR3 nucleotides: TGTGCCAGCAGCCCCCATGGGAGCACTGGAAACACCATATATTTT.

The rearrangement uses TRBV6-5 and TRBJ2-1; 8 bases map to TRBD1. The trim removed 5 bases at V and 8 bases at J, leaving 5 bases unmatched. This CDR3 contains 13 residues. Germline loops: CDR1 MNHEY, CDR2 SVGAGI. CDR3 sequence: CASSNRQGYEQFF. The CDR3 bases are TGTGCCAGCAGTAATCGACAGGGGTATGAGCAGTTCTTC.